The entry below describes one TCR beta chain. Which antigen it targets is not known. No base qualities exist here, and no much larger clone lies one base off it. To prepare the library, the immunoSEQ multiplex PCR assay was applied. TCRdb re-hosts the immuneACCESS table, in-frame sequences only. Its copies lack some clones; in the studies checked, an unresolved V gene accounts for under half of them, and the cause for the rest is not known. The sample table contains approximately 15,000 clones; only one count was recorded for around 88% of them. The biggest ten clones account for approximately 3.5% of the sample. These data belong to a study of chemoradiotherapy in HPV16-positive cancers (dated by TCRdb to between 2021 and 2024). Background on the whole study: Functional T-cell assays on cells from two HPV16-positive patients defined candidate HPV-specific T-cell clones and common TCR motifs. The study set out to ask whether T-cell immunity against the HPV oncoproteins E6 and E7 changes over the course of chemoradiotherapy and whether that immunity affects survival. The candidate HPV-specific TCRs and motifs were subsequently tracked in TCR repertoires obtained from 70 to 95 patients with HPV-related cancers.

Inclusive of the bounding cysteine and phenylalanine, the CDR3 is 16 residues long. Only CDR3 DNA remains: 48 bases, in frame from the first base. A distance of 11 bases separates the germline ends of V and J, which lose 0 bases and 0 bases respectively. The germline V gene (reference sequence) specifies SEHNR as CDR1 and FQNEAQ as CDR2. Repertoires were sampled multiple times during chemoradiotherapy, which allowed clonal expansion in the tumor microenvironment to be followed. Summary of the overall study and its limitations: In HPV16-positive patients, expansion of HPV-responsive T cells during chemoradiotherapy was found to be associated with improved recurrence-free survival. Expansion of candidate HPV-specific clones and E7-related TCR motifs was observed in the tumor microenvironment during treatment, whereas no such expansion was observed for non-HPV-specific T cells. The functional definition of HPV-specific T cells came from only a couple of HPV16-positive patients, and the survival association was reported for HPV16-positive patients.

The clonotype was recovered from a human donor with HPV-associated anogenital cancer. The sequence joins TRBV7-9 to TRBJ1-2, with no reliable assignment of the D segment. This sample comprised blood, obtained from a patient who underwent chemoradiotherapy. This receptor has the CDR3 CASSLAPQNPNYGYTF. DNA sequence: TGTGCCAGCAGCTTAGCGCCACAGAATCCTAACTATGGCTACACCTTC.